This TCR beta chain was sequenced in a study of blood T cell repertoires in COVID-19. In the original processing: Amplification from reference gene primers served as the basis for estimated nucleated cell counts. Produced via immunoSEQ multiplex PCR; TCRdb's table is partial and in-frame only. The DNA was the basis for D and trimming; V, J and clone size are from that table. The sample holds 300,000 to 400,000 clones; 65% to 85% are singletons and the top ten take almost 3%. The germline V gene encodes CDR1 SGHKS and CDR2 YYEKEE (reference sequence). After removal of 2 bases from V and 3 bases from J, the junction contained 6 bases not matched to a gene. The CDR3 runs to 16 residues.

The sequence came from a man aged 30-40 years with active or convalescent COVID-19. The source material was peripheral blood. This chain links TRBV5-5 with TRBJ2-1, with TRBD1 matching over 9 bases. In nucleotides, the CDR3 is TGTGCCAGCAGCTTCATGACAGGGGGTAACTACAATGAGCAGTTCTTC. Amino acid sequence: CASSFMTGGNYNEQFF.